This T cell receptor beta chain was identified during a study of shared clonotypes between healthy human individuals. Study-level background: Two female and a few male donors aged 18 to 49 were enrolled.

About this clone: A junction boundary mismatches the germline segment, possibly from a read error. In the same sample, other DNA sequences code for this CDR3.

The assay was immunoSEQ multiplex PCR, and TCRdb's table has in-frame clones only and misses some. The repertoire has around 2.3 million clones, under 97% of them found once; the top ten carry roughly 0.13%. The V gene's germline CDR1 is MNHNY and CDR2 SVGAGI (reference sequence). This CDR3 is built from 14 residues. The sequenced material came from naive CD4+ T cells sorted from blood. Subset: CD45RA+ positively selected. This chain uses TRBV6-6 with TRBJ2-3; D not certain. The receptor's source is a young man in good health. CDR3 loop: CASSNSRVADTQYF. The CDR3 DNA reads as TGTGCTAGCAGTAACTCACGGGTGGCAGATACGCAGTATTTT.